These 20 T cell receptor beta chains were all obtained from the same sample, sequenced in a study of blood T cell repertoires in COVID-19. Repertoires were generated with immunoSEQ multiplex PCR, while TCRdb's copy carries only in-frame clones and drops some. Found here are 200,000 to 300,000 clones, roughly 84% of them singletons; the top ten hold about 2.1%. The sample taken for sequencing was peripheral blood. Every receptor here comes from a man in his forties who had recovered from COVID-19.

Written as DNA, the CDR3 is TGCGCCAGCAGCGAAGGACAGGCTGAAGCTTTCTTT. Its translation: CASSEGQAEAFF. The V call is TRBV5-1, the J call TRBJ1-1; 7 bases line up with TRBD1. Germline CDR1 is SGHRS and CDR2 is YFSETQ. J lost 6 bases, V lost 4 bases, and 3 bases had no gene match. CDR3 length: 12 residues. The full variable domain, with the rest looked up from reference TRBV5-1 and TRBJ1-1, is KAGVTQTPRYLIKTRGQQVTLSCSPISGHRSVSWYQQTPGQGLQFLFEYFSETQRNKGNFPGRFSGRQFSNSRSEMNVSTLELGDSALYLCASSEGQAEAFFGQGTRLTVV.

This chain connects TRBV7-9 to TRBJ1-2; D perhaps matches TRBD1 (5 bases). The ends were cut back, 5 bases at V and 2 bases at J, with 12 bases in the middle. The length of the CDR3 is 14 residues. Germline lookup yields CDR1 SEHNR and CDR2 FQNEAQ (reference sequence). The CDR3 DNA reads as TGTGCCAGCAGCCCAATTGACAGAAACTATGGCTACACCTTC. Translation: CASSPIDRNYGYTF.

This sequence joins TRBV5-1 and TRBJ2-2, with D unresolved. Trimming stripped 0 bases from V and 0 bases from J, with 3 bases between. CDR3 size: 14 residues. The V gene's germline CDR1 is SGHRS and CDR2 YFSETQ. For the CDR3, the DNA is TGCGCCAGCAGCTTGGCGGCGAACACCGGGGAGCTGTTTTTT. Translated: CASSLAANTGELFF. The complete variable domain, with remaining parts taken from reference TRBV5-1 and TRBJ2-2, reads KAGVTQTPRYLIKTRGQQVTLSCSPISGHRSVSWYQQTPGQGLQFLFEYFSETQRNKGNFPGRFSGRQFSNSRSEMNVSTLELGDSALYLCASSLAANTGELFFGEGSRLTVL.

The rearrangement joins TRBV10-3 to TRBJ1-6; 7 bases fit TRBD1. Unmatched junction bases numbered 6, after V lost 10 bases and J lost 0 bases. This CDR3 spans 15 amino acids. From germline, CDR1 is ENHRY and CDR2 SYGVKD. The chain's CDR3 is CATRQGSSYNSPLHF. The CDR3 DNA reads TGTGCCACACGACAGGGAAGCTCCTATAATTCACCCCTCCACTTT.

The CDR3 is CAWTLSGELFF. In nucleotides, the CDR3 is TGTGCCTGGACTCTCTCCGGGGAGCTGTTTTTT. This sequence joins TRBV30 and TRBJ2-2; D call uncertain. The germline V gene has CDR1 GTSNPN and CDR2 SVGIG (reference sequence). V was cut by 4 bases and J by 6 bases, with 6 bases left in between. The CDR3 is made up of 11 amino acids.

This clone was seen only once. This sequence joins TRBV6-5 and TRBJ2-7; D possibly corresponds to TRBD2 (5 bases). The CDR3 is 14 amino acids. With 2 bases removed from V and 2 bases from J, the gap between germline ends came to 10 bases. The germline V gene encodes CDR1 MNHEY and CDR2 SVGAGI. Written as DNA, the CDR3 is TGTGCCAGCAGTTACCAAAGCGGAACCTACGAGCAGTACTTC. It specifies CASSYQSGTYEQYF.

V gene TRBV4-3 combines with J gene TRBJ2-1, with D possibly TRBD1 on 6 matching bases. V lost 0 bases to trimming and J lost 4 bases, with 16 bases between them. This CDR3 spans 17 amino acids. The germline gives CDR1 LGHNA, CDR2 YSLEER. The CDR3 DNA reads as TGCGCCAGCAGCCAAGAAGCTCGGCAGGGGCCTTACAATGAGCAGTTCTTC. Its translation is CASSQEARQGPYNEQFF.

This clone was observed a handful of times. The V call is TRBV18, the J call TRBJ1-2; TRBD1 aligns across 9 bases. CDR1 is KGHSH, CDR2 LQKENI, per germline. This CDR3 spans 16 amino acids. V trimming: 2 bases; J trimming: 1 base; junction bases outside the gene matches: 5. The CDR3 sequence: CASSPGTGTFNYGYTF. CDR3 nucleotide sequence: TGTGCCAGCTCACCAGGGACAGGGACCTTTAACTATGGCTACACCTTC.

The chain joins TRBV7-2 to TRBJ1-1; no firm D call. V lost 6 bases and J 0 bases, leaving 5 bases between the germline ends. Germline CDR1 SGHTA, CDR2 FQGNSA. The CDR3 contains 12 residues. In nucleotides, the CDR3 is TGTGCCAGCAGAATCATGAACACTGAAGCTTTCTTT. Translated: CASRIMNTEAFF.

In this sample, this clone turned up a few times. This chain links TRBV7-9 with TRBJ1-2; D is ambiguous. Trimming took off 0 bases at V and 4 bases at J, with 9 bases between the two ends. Germline V gene data show CDR1 as SEHNR and CDR2 as FQNEAQ (reference sequence). The CDR3 length is 14 residues. CDR3: CASSLAAGVYGYTF. The CDR3 DNA reads TGTGCCAGCAGCTTAGCGGCGGGCGTCTATGGCTACACCTTC.

The CDR3 nucleotides read TGTGCCAGCAGCTTCTCAAGCTCATCCTACGAGCAGTACTTC. Its protein product is CASSFSSSSYEQYF. The chain joins TRBV5-5 to TRBJ2-7; D is uncertain. CDR1 is SGHKS, CDR2 YYEKEE, per germline (reference sequence). The CDR3 contains 14 residues. The V end lost 2 bases, the J end lost 1 base, and 10 bases lay between the germline ends.

This clone has only a few counts. This chain links TRBV19 with TRBJ1-3; no clear D gene. This CDR3 region has 13 residues. Trimming removed 3 bases from V and 4 bases from J, with 7 bases in between. Germline V gene sequence: CDR1 LNHDA, CDR2 SQIVND (reference sequence). The CDR3 nucleotides are TGTGCCAGTAGTATCTCTCGGGGAAACACCATATATTTT. Protein product: CASSISRGNTIYF. Full variable domain (rest looked up from reference TRBV19 and TRBJ1-3): DGGITQSPKYLFRKEGQNVTLSCEQNLNHDAMYWYRQDPGQGLRLIYYSQIVNDFQKGDIAEGYSVSREKKESFPLTVTSAQKNPTAFYLCASSISRGNTIYFGEGSWLTVV.

J is TRBJ2-7 and V is TRBV5-4, with a possible D match to TRBD1 (6 bases). This CDR3 has 13 residues. Trimming took 1 base from V and 5 from J, leaving 10 bases between them. CDR1 is SGHNT and CDR2 is YYREEE in the germline V gene (reference sequence). This chain's CDR3 is CASSLKGVDEQYF. For the CDR3, the DNA is TGTGCCAGCAGCTTGAAGGGGGTGGACGAGCAGTACTTC.

V usage is TRBV7-9 and J usage is TRBJ1-1, with D perhaps matching TRBD1 (5 bases). The length of the CDR3 is 12 residues. CDR1 SEHNR and CDR2 FQNEAQ come from the germline V gene (reference sequence). V lost 6 bases and J 8 bases, leaving 13 bases between the germline ends. The CDR3 DNA follows: TGTGCCAGCAGGCCCGGGGGGAAGGAAGCTTTCTTT. It yields the protein CASRPGGKEAFF.

V gene TRBV27 combines with J gene TRBJ2-7; no definite D call. The CDR3 runs to 13 residues. V dropped 3 bases and J dropped 4 bases, with 10 bases sitting between them. CDR1 MNHEY and CDR2 SMNVEV come from the germline V gene (reference sequence). In nucleotides, the CDR3 is TGTGCCAGCAGTTTCGATTCAGATTACGAGCAGTACTTC. It encodes CASSFDSDYEQYF.

This chain links TRBV2 with TRBJ2-6; 8 nucleotides match TRBD1. Germline loops: CDR1 SNHLY, CDR2 FYNNEI. There are 19 residues in the CDR3. V lost 7 bases to trimming and J lost 0 bases; unmatched junction nucleotides: 14. CDR3 DNA sequence: TGTGCCAGCAATTTTGGGATGGACAGGGTGAGCTCTGGGGCCAACGTCCTGACTTTC. Translating gives CASNFGMDRVSSGANVLTF.

This chain connects TRBV7-2 to TRBJ1-3; 11 nucleotides line up with TRBD1. The CDR3 is 15 residues long. Germline assignment: CDR1 SGHTA and CDR2 FQGNSA. V lost 6 bases and J lost 2; bases outside the gene matches: 3. The CDR3 DNA reads TGTGCCAGCAGGCGGACAGGGGGCGCTGGAAACACCATATATTTT. Translating it yields CASRRTGGAGNTIYF.

The chain links TRBV19 to TRBJ2-7; 7 bases map to TRBD2. Germline V gene data show CDR1 as LNHDA and CDR2 as SQIVND (reference sequence). This CDR3 is built from 13 residues. With V trimmed by 6 bases and J by 4 bases, 6 bases remained unmatched. The CDR3 is CASRPSGTYEQYF. CDR3 sequence (DNA): TGTGCCAGTAGGCCTAGCGGAACGTACGAGCAGTACTTC. Drawing the rest from reference TRBV19 and TRBJ2-7, the complete variable domain is DGGITQSPKYLFRKEGQNVTLSCEQNLNHDAMYWYRQDPGQGLRLIYYSQIVNDFQKGDIAEGYSVSREKKESFPLTVTSAQKNPTAFYLCASRPSGTYEQYFGPGTRLTVT.

The CDR3 sequence: CASSLGTGTEKLFF. The DNA for the CDR3 is TGTGCCAGCAGTCTCGGGACAGGGACTGAAAAACTGTTTTTT. The rearrangement links TRBV2 to TRBJ1-4, with TRBD1 identical over 9 bases. With 5 bases clipped from V and 7 bases from J, the junction kept 5 bases outside the gene matches. Germline CDR1 and CDR2: SNHLY and FYNNEI. The CDR3 has 14 residues.

V and J are TRBV7-8 and TRBJ2-6; no clear D gene. The length of the CDR3 is 17 residues. Germline assignment: CDR1 SGHVS and CDR2 FQNEAQ. V was pared by 5 bases and J by 0 bases, with 14 bases between. CDR3 in DNA: TGTGCCAGCAGCAATGCCCCGAGGAGCTCTGGGGCCAACGTCCTGACTTTC. Its protein product is CASSNAPRSSGANVLTF.